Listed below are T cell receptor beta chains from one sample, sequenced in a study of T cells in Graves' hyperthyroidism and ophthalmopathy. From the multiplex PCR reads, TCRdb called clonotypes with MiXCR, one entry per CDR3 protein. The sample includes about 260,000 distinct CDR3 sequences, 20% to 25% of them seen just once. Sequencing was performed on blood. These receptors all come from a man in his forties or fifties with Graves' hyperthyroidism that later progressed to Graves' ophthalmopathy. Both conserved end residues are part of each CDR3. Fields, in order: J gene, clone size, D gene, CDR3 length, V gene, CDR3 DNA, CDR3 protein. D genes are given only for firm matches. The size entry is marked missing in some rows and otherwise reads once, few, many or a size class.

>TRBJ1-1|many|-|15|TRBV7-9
TGTGCCAGCAGCTCTGGGCGGTCAGGGAACACTGAAGCTTTCTTT
CASSSGRSGNTEAFF
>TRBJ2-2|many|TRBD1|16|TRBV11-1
TGTGCCAGCAGCCACGGACAGGGTCTAATGGCCGGGGAGCTGTTTTTT
CASSHGQGLMAGELFF
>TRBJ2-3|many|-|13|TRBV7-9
TGTGCCAGCGCGGACTACCTCCGTGATACGCAGTATTTT
CASADYLRDTQYF
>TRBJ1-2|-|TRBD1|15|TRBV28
TGTGCCAGCAGTCTCGAGACAGGGGGCATCTATGGCTACACCTTC
CASSLETGGIYGYTF
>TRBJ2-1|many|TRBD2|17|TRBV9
TGTGCCAGCAGCGTAGGGACTTTTGGACTAGCGTGGAATGAGCAGTTCTTC
CASSVGTFGLAWNEQFF
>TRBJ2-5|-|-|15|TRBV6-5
TGTGCCAGCAGTTACTCGTCAGGGATCCAAGAGACCCAGTACTTC
CASSYSSGIQETQYF
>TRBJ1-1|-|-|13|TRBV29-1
TGCAGCGTTGACAGAGATCTGAGTACTGAAGCTTTCTTT
CSVDRDLSTEAFF
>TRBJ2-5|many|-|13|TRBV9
TGTGCCAGCTCGCTGCAGCCCCAAGAGACCCAGTACTTC
CASSLQPQETQYF
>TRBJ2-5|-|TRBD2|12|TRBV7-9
TGTGCCAGCTTGGGGGAGGGAGAGACCCAGTACTTC
CASLGEGETQYF
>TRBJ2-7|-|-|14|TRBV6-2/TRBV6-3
TGTGCCAGCAGTTACCGAAACCCGGACTACGAGCAGTACTTC
CASSYRNPDYEQYF
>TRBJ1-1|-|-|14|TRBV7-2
TGTGCCAGCAGCTTAAGTATGGGGAACACTGAAGCTTTCTTT
CASSLSMGNTEAFF
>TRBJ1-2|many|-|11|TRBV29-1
TGCAGCGCCTATGCTAACTATGGCTACACCTTC
CSAYANYGYTF
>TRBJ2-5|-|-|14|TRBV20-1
TGCAGTGCTAGCGGGCAGGCGGTTCAAGAGACCCAGTACTTC
CSASGQAVQETQYF
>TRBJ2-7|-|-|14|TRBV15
TGTGCCATTAATGCCGGGACTGGGGCCTACGAGCAGTACTTC
CAINAGTGAYEQYF
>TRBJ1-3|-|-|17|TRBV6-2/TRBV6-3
TGTGCCAGCAGCCTCTCGTCACAGTGGGACTCTGGAAACACCATATATTTT
CASSLSSQWDSGNTIYF
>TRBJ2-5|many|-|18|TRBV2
TGTGCCAGCAGTGAAGCCGAACACAGGGTAGTGGGTAGCGAGACCCAGTACTTC
CASSEAEHRVVGSETQYF
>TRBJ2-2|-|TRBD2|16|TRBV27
TGTGCCAGCAGTTTACTAGCGGGAGTTAACACCGGGGAGCTGTTTTTT
CASSLLAGVNTGELFF
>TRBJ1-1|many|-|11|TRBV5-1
TGCGCCAGCAGCTTGGGAACTGAAGCTTTCTTT
CASSLGTEAFF
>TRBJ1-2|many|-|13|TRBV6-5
TGTGCCAGCAGTTACCCCGGGTCGGATGGCTACACCTTC
CASSYPGSDGYTF
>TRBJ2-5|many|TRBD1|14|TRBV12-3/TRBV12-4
TGTGCCAGCAGTGTCGACAGGGTCCAAGAGACCCAGTACTTC
CASSVDRVQETQYF
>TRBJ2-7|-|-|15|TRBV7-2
TGTGCCAGCAGCCAGGGGAGGGGGAAGTCCTACGAGCAGTACTTC
CASSQGRGKSYEQYF
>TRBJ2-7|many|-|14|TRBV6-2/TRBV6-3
TGTGCCAGCAGTTCTCCACAGGGTGGCTACGAGCAGTACTTC
CASSSPQGGYEQYF
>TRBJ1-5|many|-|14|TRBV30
TGTGCCTGGAGCGCGATGGCGGGAAATCAGCCCCAGCATTTT
CAWSAMAGNQPQHF
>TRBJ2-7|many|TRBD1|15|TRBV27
TGTGCCAGCAGTTTAACGGGACAGGGATTCTACGAGCAGTACTTC
CASSLTGQGFYEQYF
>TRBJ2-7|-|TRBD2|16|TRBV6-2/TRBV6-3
TGTGCCAGCAGCTTTTCGGGGGCTAGCGGGAGCCACGAGCAGTACTTC
CASSFSGASGSHEQYF
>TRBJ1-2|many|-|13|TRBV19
TGTGCCAGCACTGGCACCGGGTTTAGCGGCTACACCTTC
CASTGTGFSGYTF
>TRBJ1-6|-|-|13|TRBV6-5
TGTGCCTCCGGGGGCACCTATAATTCACCCCTCCACTTT
CASGGTYNSPLHF
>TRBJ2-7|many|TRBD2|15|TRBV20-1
TGCAGTGCTAATCAAATCCCGGGACTAGCCTACGAGCAGTACTTC
CSANQIPGLAYEQYF
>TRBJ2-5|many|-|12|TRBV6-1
TGTGCCAGCGGGGGACTCCAAGAGACCCAGTACTTC
CASGGLQETQYF
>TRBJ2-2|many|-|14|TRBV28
TGTGCCAGCAGTGCCGGGACTGACACCGGGGAGCTGTTTTTT
CASSAGTDTGELFF
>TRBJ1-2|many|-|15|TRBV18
TGTGCCAGCTCACCCCAGGGTGGGGTGTCATATGGCTACACCTTC
CASSPQGGVSYGYTF
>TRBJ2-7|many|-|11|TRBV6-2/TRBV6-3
TGTGCCAGCTCAAACCGGGCCGAGCAGTACTTC
CASSNRAEQYF
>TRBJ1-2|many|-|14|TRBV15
TGTGCCACCAGCAGAGATGCCGCTAACTATGGCTACACCTTC
CATSRDAANYGYTF
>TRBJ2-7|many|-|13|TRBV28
TGTGCCAGCAGACACCTTTTTAGCTACGAGCAGTACTTC
CASRHLFSYEQYF
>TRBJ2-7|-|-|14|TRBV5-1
TGCGCCAGCAGCTTGGATCTCGCCTTTTACGAGCAGTACTTC
CASSLDLAFYEQYF
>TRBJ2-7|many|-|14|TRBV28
TGTGCCAGCATCCCTACAGGGCTGGTCTACGAGCAGTACTTC
CASIPTGLVYEQYF
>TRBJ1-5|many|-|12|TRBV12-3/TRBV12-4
TGTGCCAGCAGTAGGGAGCAAGGGCCCCAGCATTTT
CASSREQGPQHF